The clone carrying this T cell receptor (beta chain) was seen ten or more times. This entry belongs to a study of T cells in Graves' hyperthyroidism and ophthalmopathy. Amplification of TCR beta CDR3 regions used RNA as the template. The HTBI primer set was used in a first-round RT-PCR of the TCR CDR3. MiXCR, applied by TCRdb to the multiplex PCR reads, yields one record per CDR3 protein. The sample carries 550,000 to 650,000 distinct CDR3 sequences, roughly 15% recorded once. V shed 5 bases and J 7 bases; nucleotides not matched to a gene: 7. The V gene's germline CDR1 is SGHTA and CDR2 FQGNSA. The CDR3 extends over 15 amino acids. With a duration under 2 months, the hyperthyroidism was newly diagnosed in patients aged 18 to 65.

The sequenced sample was blood. J is TRBJ2-7 and V is TRBV7-2; 14 bases map to TRBD2. The source of this sequence is a woman in her thirties or forties with Graves' hyperthyroidism. The CDR3 nucleotides are TGTGCCAGCAGCGTGGGACTAGCGGGAGCTGGGGAGCAGTACTTC. Encoded protein: CASSVGLAGAGEQYF.